One and the same sample provided the 3 T cell receptor beta chains below, sequenced in a study of blood T cell repertoires in COVID-19. TCRdb keeps only in-frame clones here, not all; method: immunoSEQ multiplex PCR. The sample carries about 210,000 clones, approximately 80% recorded once. The specimen was PBMCs or T cells enriched from blood (not recorded which). Receptor source: a man aged 25-40 years with acute COVID-19.

This chain connects TRBV14 to TRBJ1-3, with D possibly TRBD1 on 6 matching bases. V was shortened by 1 base and J by 0 bases, with 16 bases between the two germline ends. Germline V gives CDR1 SGHDN, CDR2 FVKESK. This CDR3 is 18 amino acids long. The CDR3 sequence is CASSQVRQGRTSGNTIYF. CDR3 in DNA: TGTGCCAGCAGCCAAGTAAGGCAGGGGCGAACCTCTGGAAACACCATATATTTT.

The chain uses TRBV19 and TRBJ2-6; TRBD1 matches at 11 bases. This CDR3 comprises 18 residues. The trim removed 7 bases at V and 4 bases at J, leaving 12 bases unmatched. The germline CDR1 and CDR2 sequences are LNHDA and SQIVND (reference sequence). The CDR3 spells CASTRRTGGVIGANVLTF. In nucleotides, the CDR3 is TGTGCCAGTACCCGTAGGACAGGGGGCGTGATAGGGGCCAACGTCCTGACTTTC.

The V and J genes are TRBV7-9 and TRBJ1-2, with a weak D call TRBD1 (5 bases). Germline V gene sequence: CDR1 SEHNR, CDR2 FQNEAQ (reference sequence). V was clipped by 5 bases and J by 3 bases, with 10 bases between them. The CDR3 contains 13 residues. The CDR3 DNA sequence: TGTGCCAGCAGCGCCCAGGGCGACTATGGCTACACCTTC. Translation: CASSAQGDYGYTF.